This entry is about one TCR beta chain. The antigen is unknown. This sample is drawn from a study of early T cells in non-severe SARS-CoV-2 infection. The overall study: With bulk RNA from unsorted whole blood as input, sequencing yielded unpaired chains.

Notes on the study in general: A preference for anti-spike CD8 responses marked VDJdb matching, which missed private and CD4 specificities.

Unique molecular identifier tags were affixed to discrete cDNA molecules. TCRdb passed the 5' RACE reads through MiXCR, listing each CDR3 protein once. The sample contains roughly 80,000 distinct CDR3 sequences, 15% to 20% of which appear only once. The material sequenced was whole blood. This receptor was obtained from an adult who was a healthcare worker with PCR-confirmed SARS-CoV-2 infection or an uninfected control (not recorded which).

CDR3 nucleotides: TGTGCCAGCAGCTCCAGACAGATTTCGAGCTCCTATAATTCACCCCTCCACTTT. Protein product: CASSSRQISSSYNSPLHF. V gene TRBV7-8 combines with J gene TRBJ1-6; TRBD1 is a possible D gene (5 bases). The CDR3 runs 18 residues. Looked up from germline, CDR1 is SGHVS and CDR2 is FQNEAQ. The germline V and J ends were trimmed by 4 bases and 0 bases, with 16 bases remaining between them. Full variable domain (remainder filled in from reference TRBV7-8 and TRBJ1-6): GAGVSQSPRYKVAKRGQDVALRCDPISGHVSLFWYQQALGQGPEFLTYFQNEAQLDKSGLPSDRFFAERPEGSVSTLKIQRTQQEDSAVYLCASSSRQISSSYNSPLHFGNGTRLTVT.